These T cell receptor beta chains were read from a single sample in a study of Ad26.COV2.S vaccination and SARS-CoV-2 variants. TCRdb keeps only in-frame clones here, not all; method: immunoSEQ multiplex PCR. Of 350,000 to 400,000 clones in the sample, approximately 91% are singletons; the top ten hold 3% to 3.5%. This sample comprised peripheral blood, obtained in a trial of Ad26.COV2.S vaccine versus placebo. The receptors were sampled from a person between 18 and 65 years old who received the Ad26.COV2.S COVID-19 vaccine or a placebo. Each CDR3 is given with its conserved first and last residue. D genes are given only for firm matches. Part of the rows lack a size; the others show once, few, many or a class for expanded clones.

D,length,size,J,V,CDR3,DNA
TRBD2,15,-,TRBJ2-5,TRBV6-5,CASRGTSGEGETQYF,TGTGCCAGCAGGGGGACTAGCGGGGAGGGGGAGACCCAGTACTTC
-,15,once,TRBJ1-3,TRBV6-5,CASRRALKSGNTIYF,TGTGCCAGCAGAAGGGCCCTAAAGTCTGGAAACACCATATATTTT
-,17,-,TRBJ2-2,TRBV4-3,CASSPGPGGSNTGELFF,TGCGCCAGCAGCCCCGGCCCCGGGGGCTCGAACACCGGGGAGCTGTTTTTT
-,14,-,TRBJ1-3,TRBV2,CASSEWTSGNTIYF,TGTGCCAGCAGTGAATGGACGAGCGGAAACACCATATATTTT
TRBD2,15,-,TRBJ2-5,TRBV25-1,CASSLGLAGAVGQYF,TGTGCCAGCAGCCTCGGACTAGCGGGGGCCGTAGGCCAGTACTTC
-,12,few,TRBJ1-1,TRBV6-5,CASSYSTGQAFF,TGTGCCAGCAGTTACTCGACAGGTCAAGCTTTCTTT
TRBD1,17,-,TRBJ1-4,TRBV5-5,CASSLETGGLTNEKLFF,TGTGCCAGCAGCTTGGAGACAGGGGGCTTAACTAATGAAAAACTGTTTTTT
-,14,-,TRBJ2-5,TRBV12-2,CASRLVVVGETQYF,TGTGCAAGTCGCTTAGTGGTGGTCGGTGAGACCCAGTACTTC
TRBD2,15,-,TRBJ2-1,TRBV27,CASSSQRGPYNEQFF,TGTGCCAGCAGTTCCCAGCGGGGGCCCTACAATGAGCAGTTCTTC
-,12,-,TRBJ2-2,TRBV4-1,CASSPGAGELFF,TGCGCCAGCAGCCCGGGCGCCGGGGAGCTGTTTTTT
-,16,-,TRBJ1-1,TRBV6-6,CASANDGQAMNTEAFF,TGTGCCAGCGCCAACGACGGGCAGGCGATGAACACTGAAGCTTTCTTT
TRBD2,15,-,TRBJ2-3,TRBV7-9,CASSLGGSSGDTQYF,TGTGCCAGCAGCTTAGGAGGGTCTAGCGGAGATACGCAGTATTTT
-,13,-,TRBJ2-3,TRBV29-1,CSVEQGRGDTQYF,TGCAGCGTTGAACAGGGAAGGGGGGATACGCAGTATTTT
TRBD2,16,-,TRBJ2-1,TRBV10-1,CASSERTSRVDNEQFF,TGCGCCAGCAGTGAGCGGACTAGCCGCGTGGACAATGAGCAGTTCTTC
-,17,few,TRBJ2-7,TRBV5-1,CASSLGEPGATSYEQYF,TGCGCCAGCAGCTTGGGCGAACCAGGGGCCACCTCCTACGAGCAGTACTTC
-,15,-,TRBJ1-2,TRBV6-2/TRBV6-3,CASSLPGGNYYGYTF,TGTGCCAGCAGCTTACCGGGCGGGAATTACTATGGCTACACCTTC
-,12,-,TRBJ2-5,TRBV15,CATSRERETQYF,TGTGCCACCAGCAGAGAGAGGGAGACCCAGTACTTC
TRBD1,14,-,TRBJ1-5,TRBV3-1/TRBV3-2,CASSQGQAGQPQHF,TGTGCCAGCAGCCAGGGACAGGCCGGTCAGCCCCAGCATTTT
-,12,-,TRBJ2-1,TRBV24-1,CATSGEGGEQFF,TGTGCCACCTCGGGAGAAGGCGGCGAGCAGTTCTTC
-,11,-,TRBJ1-2,TRBV7-2,CASSLEFGYTF,TGTGCCAGCAGCTTAGAATTCGGCTACACCTTC
-,16,-,TRBJ1-2,TRBV5-1,CASSGFRETPHYGYTF,TGCGCCAGCAGCGGGTTCCGGGAAACCCCCCACTATGGCTACACCTTC
TRBD1,16,-,TRBJ1-5,TRBV6-2/TRBV6-3,CASSPIGQVSNQPQHF,TGTGCCAGCAGCCCCATTGGACAGGTTAGCAATCAGCCCCAGCATTTT
TRBD1,13,-,TRBJ2-3,TRBV29-1,CSVSGTGRDTQYF,TGCAGCGTTTCCGGGACAGGCCGCGATACGCAGTATTTT
-,14,-,TRBJ1-2,TRBV3-1/TRBV3-2,CASSLAGANYGYTF,TGTGCCAGCAGCCTTGCAGGGGCTAACTATGGCTACACCTTC
-,16,-,TRBJ1-4,TRBV7-9,CASSTRAGTTNEKLFF,TGTGCCAGCAGCACTCGAGCGGGGACAACTAATGAAAAACTGTTTTTT
-,14,few,TRBJ2-5,TRBV7-9,CASSPRQPGETQYF,TGTGCCAGCAGCCCCAGACAACCCGGAGAGACCCAGTACTTC
-,16,once,TRBJ2-2,TRBV4-1,CASSQDLGHYTGELFF,TGCGCCAGCAGCCAAGATTTGGGACACTACACCGGGGAGCTGTTTTTT
-,13,few,TRBJ1-6,TRBV12-3/TRBV12-4,CASIHSLGAPLHF,TGTGCCAGCATTCACAGTCTGGGGGCACCCCTCCACTTT
TRBD1,16,-,TRBJ1-5,TRBV7-2,CASSPTGNFLYQPQHF,TGTGCCAGCAGCCCGACAGGGAATTTTCTTTATCAGCCCCAGCATTTT
-,14,-,TRBJ2-3,TRBV5-4,CASSVLVGQDTQYF,TGTGCCAGCAGCGTATTAGTGGGGCAAGATACGCAGTATTTT
-,13,-,TRBJ1-1,TRBV29-1,CSVDKVGNTEAFF,TGCAGCGTTGATAAGGTTGGGAACACTGAAGCTTTCTTT
-,16,-,TRBJ1-5,TRBV7-2,CASSSYPAGVGQPQHF,TGTGCCAGCAGCTCTTACCCAGCAGGGGTAGGTCAGCCCCAGCATTTT
-,17,-,TRBJ1-5,TRBV2,CASSEEYRRNSNQPQHF,TGTGCCAGCAGTGAGGAGTACAGGCGGAATAGCAATCAGCCCCAGCATTTT
TRBD1,14,-,TRBJ2-5,TRBV10-3,CAISATGQQETQYF,TGTGCCATCAGTGCCACGGGACAGCAAGAGACCCAGTACTTC
-,16,-,TRBJ1-3,TRBV3-1/TRBV3-2,CASSQGLSTSGNTIYF,TGTGCCAGCAGCCAAGGACTTTCAACCTCGGGAAACACCATATATTTT
TRBD2,16,-,TRBJ2-2,TRBV7-6,CASSPRTGGLTGELFF,TGTGCCAGCAGCCCGCGTACGGGGGGGCTCACCGGGGAGCTGTTTTTT
-,14,-,TRBJ1-4,TRBV6-6,CASSYAQGNEKLFF,TGTGCCAGCAGTTACGCCCAGGGGAATGAAAAACTGTTTTTT
-,13,once,TRBJ1-5,TRBV12-3/TRBV12-4,CASSLEDNQPQHF,TGTGCCAGCAGTTTGGAGGACAATCAGCCCCAGCATTTT
TRBD1,15,many,TRBJ2-1,TRBV6-5,CASSSDRVPYNEQFF,TGTGCCAGCAGTTCGGACAGGGTCCCTTACAATGAGCAGTTCTTC